The TCR beta chain under discussion was sequenced for a study of cytomegalovirus exposure and HLA in healthy donors. Across the study: Earlier sequencing of approximately 200 million T cells yielded around 100 million unique TCR beta sequences. The study's early data release held some 85 million unique TCRs from HLA-typed donors. The study, taken as a whole, reports: CMV serostatus alone was available as immune exposure information. TCR beta V- and J-gene trimming, according to a later analysis, was linked to a missense DCLRE1C variant.

Between the trimmed V and J ends, which lost 6 bases and 6 bases, there was a span of 15 bases. Germline V CDR1 and CDR2: MNHEY, SVGAGI. This CDR3 has 15 residues. The PCR ran on 60 Vbeta and 13 Jbeta primers. Profiling relied on immunoSEQ multiplex PCR, and the TCRdb table lists in-frame clones only, not all of them. This sample's table reports 56,000 or so clones. Worth noting for this clone: Its specificity is unknown.

This chain uses TRBV6-5 with TRBJ1-6, with D perhaps matching TRBD1 (6 bases). The sample comprised PBMCs. The TCR comes from a female donor in good health and CMV-seronegative. The CDR3 bases are TGTGCCAGCAGGCCTTCCAGGGGCCTTAATTCACCCCTCCACTTT. Its translation is CASRPSRGLNSPLHF.